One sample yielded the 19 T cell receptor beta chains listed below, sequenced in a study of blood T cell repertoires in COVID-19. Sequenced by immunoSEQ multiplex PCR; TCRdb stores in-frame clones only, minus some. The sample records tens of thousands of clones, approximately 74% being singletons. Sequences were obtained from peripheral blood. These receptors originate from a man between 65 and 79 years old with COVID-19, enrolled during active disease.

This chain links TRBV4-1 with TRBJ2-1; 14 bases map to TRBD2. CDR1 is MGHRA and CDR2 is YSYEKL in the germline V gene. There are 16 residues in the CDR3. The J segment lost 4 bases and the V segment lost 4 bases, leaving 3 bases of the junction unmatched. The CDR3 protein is CASSPTSGRDYNEQFF. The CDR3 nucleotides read TGCGCCAGCAGCCCGACTAGCGGGAGGGATTACAATGAGCAGTTCTTC.

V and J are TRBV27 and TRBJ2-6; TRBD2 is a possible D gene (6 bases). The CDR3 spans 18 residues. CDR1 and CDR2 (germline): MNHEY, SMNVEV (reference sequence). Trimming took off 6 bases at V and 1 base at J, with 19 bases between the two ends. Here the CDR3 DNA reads TGTGCCAGCAGACCCGGTGGGACTCTACCATCTGGGGCCAACGTCCTGACTTTC. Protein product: CASRPGGTLPSGANVLTF.

The CDR3 is CASSQGPRDQYF. CDR3 in DNA: TGTGCCAGCAGCCAAGGCCCGAGGGACCAGTACTTC. V and J are TRBV3-1 (or the pseudogene TRBV3-2) and TRBJ2-5, with D possibly matching TRBD2 (5 bases). From germline, CDR1 is LGHDT and CDR2 YNNKEL (reference sequence). The CDR3 has 12 amino acids. Trimming took 1 base from V and 10 from J, leaving 10 bases between them.

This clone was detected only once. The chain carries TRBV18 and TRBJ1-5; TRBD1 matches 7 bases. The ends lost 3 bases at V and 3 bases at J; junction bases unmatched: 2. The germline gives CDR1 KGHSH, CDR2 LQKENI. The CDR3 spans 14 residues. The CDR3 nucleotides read TGTGCCAGCTCACCCGACAGGGACAATCAGCCCCAGCATTTT. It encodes CASSPDRDNQPQHF.

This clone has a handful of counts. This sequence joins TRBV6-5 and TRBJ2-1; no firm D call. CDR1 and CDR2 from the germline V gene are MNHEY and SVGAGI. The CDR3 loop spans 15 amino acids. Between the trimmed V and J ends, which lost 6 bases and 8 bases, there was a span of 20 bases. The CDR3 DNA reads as TGTGCCAGCAGCGATGGGCCCAACCCGGCCGATGAGCAGTTCTTC. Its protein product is CASSDGPNPADEQFF.

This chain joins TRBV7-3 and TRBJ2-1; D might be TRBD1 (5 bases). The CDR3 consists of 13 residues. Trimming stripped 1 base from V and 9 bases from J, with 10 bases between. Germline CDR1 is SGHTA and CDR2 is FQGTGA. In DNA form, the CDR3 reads TGTGCCAGCAGCTTAAAAGGCAGGGTTGAGCAGTTCTTC. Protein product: CASSLKGRVEQFF.

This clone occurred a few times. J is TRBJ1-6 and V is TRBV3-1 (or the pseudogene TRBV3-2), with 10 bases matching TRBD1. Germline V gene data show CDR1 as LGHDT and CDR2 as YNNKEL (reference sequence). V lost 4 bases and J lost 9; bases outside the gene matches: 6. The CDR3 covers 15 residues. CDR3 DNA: TGTGCCAGCAGCCCCCGGGACAGGGGAACTTCACCCCTCCACTTT. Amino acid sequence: CASSPRDRGTSPLHF.

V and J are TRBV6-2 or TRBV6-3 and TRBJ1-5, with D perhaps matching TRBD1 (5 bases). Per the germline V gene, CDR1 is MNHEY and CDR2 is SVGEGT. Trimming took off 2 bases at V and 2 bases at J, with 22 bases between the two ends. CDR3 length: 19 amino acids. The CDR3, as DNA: TGTGCCAGCAGTTACCCGACCGGGACTGGAGTAAAGGGCAATCAGCCCCAGCATTTT. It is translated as CASSYPTGTGVKGNQPQHF.

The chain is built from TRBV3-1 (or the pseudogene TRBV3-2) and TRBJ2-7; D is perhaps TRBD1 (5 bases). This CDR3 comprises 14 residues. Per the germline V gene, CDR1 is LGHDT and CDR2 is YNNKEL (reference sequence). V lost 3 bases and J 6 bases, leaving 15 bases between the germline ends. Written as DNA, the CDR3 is TGTGCCAGCAGCCAGGGGCAGCCAACCTCCGAGCAGTACTTC. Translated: CASSQGQPTSEQYF.

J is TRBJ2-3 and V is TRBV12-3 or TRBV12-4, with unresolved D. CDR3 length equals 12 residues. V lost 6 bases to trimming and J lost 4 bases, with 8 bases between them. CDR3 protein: CASSIPADTQYF. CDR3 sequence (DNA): TGTGCCAGCAGCATCCCAGCAGATACGCAGTATTTT.

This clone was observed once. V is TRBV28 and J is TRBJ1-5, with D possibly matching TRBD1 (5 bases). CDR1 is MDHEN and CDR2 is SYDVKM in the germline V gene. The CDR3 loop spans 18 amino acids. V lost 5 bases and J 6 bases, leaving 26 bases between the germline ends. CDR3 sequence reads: CASSTFFVRSTGGQPQHF. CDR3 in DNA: TGTGCCAGCAGTACATTTTTTGTCCGGTCGACGGGGGGTCAGCCCCAGCATTTT.

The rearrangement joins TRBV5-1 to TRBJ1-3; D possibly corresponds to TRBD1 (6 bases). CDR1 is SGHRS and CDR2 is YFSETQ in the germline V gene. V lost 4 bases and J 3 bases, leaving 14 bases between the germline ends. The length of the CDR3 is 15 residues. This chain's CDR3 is CASSPEARGGNTIYF. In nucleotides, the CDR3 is TGCGCCAGCAGCCCCGAGGCCAGGGGTGGAAACACCATATATTTT.

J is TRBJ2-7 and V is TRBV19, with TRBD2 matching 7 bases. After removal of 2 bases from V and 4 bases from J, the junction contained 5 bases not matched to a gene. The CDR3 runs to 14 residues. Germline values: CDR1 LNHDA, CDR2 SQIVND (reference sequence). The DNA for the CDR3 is TGTGCCAGTAGTATAACCGCGGGAGATTACGAGCAGTACTTC. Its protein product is CASSITAGDYEQYF.

CDR3 DNA: TGTGCCACCAAGGGACAGGGTAGAGGCAAAAACATTCAGTACTTC. This sequence encodes CATKGQGRGKNIQYF. The rearrangement joins TRBV2 to TRBJ2-4, with TRBD1 matching 9 bases. J was trimmed by 3 bases and V by 10 bases; bases with no gene match: 10. This CDR3 has 15 residues. CDR1 SNHLY and CDR2 FYNNEI come from the germline V gene. The complete variable domain, with remaining parts taken from reference TRBV2 and TRBJ2-4, reads EPEVTQTPSHQVTQMGQEVILRCVPISNHLYFYWYRQILGQKVEFLVSFYNNEISEKSEIFDDQFSVERPDGSNFTLKIRSTKLEDSAMYFCATKGQGRGKNIQYFGAGTRLSVL.

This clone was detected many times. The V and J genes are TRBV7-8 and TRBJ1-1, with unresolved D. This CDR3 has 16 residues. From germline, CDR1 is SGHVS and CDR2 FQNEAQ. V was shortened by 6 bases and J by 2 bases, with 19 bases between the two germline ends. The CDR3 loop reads CASRLTPGLLNTEAFF. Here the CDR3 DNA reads TGTGCCAGCAGACTCACCCCAGGCCTACTCAACACTGAAGCTTTCTTT.

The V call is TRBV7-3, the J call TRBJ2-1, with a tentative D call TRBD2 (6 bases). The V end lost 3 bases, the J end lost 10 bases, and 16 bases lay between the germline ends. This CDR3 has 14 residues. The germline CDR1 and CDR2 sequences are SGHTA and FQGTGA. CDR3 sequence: CASSFSGLQSEQFF. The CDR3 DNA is TGTGCCAGCAGCTTCTCCGGACTACAATCCGAGCAGTTCTTC.

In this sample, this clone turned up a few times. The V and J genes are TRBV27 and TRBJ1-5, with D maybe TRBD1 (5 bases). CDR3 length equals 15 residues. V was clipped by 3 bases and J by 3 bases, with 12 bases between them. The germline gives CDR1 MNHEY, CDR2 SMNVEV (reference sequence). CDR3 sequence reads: CASSFGGAPNQPQHF. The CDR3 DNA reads TGTGCCAGCAGTTTCGGAGGGGCCCCCAATCAGCCCCAGCATTTT.

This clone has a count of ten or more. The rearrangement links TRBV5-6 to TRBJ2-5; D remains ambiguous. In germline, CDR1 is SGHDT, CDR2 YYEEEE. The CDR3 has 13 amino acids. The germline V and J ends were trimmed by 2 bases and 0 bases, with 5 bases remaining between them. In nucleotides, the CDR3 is TGTGCCAGCAGCTTACGGTACCAAGAGACCCAGTACTTC. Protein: CASSLRYQETQYF.

The CDR3 coding sequence is TGTGCCAGCAGCTTAGCCGGGACAGTTAATGAGCAGTTCTTC. It is translated as CASSLAGTVNEQFF. V usage is TRBV7-2 and J usage is TRBJ2-1; 7 nucleotides match TRBD1. The CDR3 loop spans 14 amino acids. J was trimmed by 7 bases and V by 0 bases; bases with no gene match: 3. Germline V gene data show CDR1 as SGHTA and CDR2 as FQGNSA.